This note documents a single TCR beta chain sequence. What it binds is unknown. The record originates from a study of OX40 agonist ivuxolimab in advanced cancers. Background on the study: Prior therapy, whether anti-PD-1, anti-PD-L1 or anti-CTLA-4, was allowed, and less than 45% had some.

Assay used: immunoSEQ multiplex PCR; TCRdb lists only in-frame clones, some missing. Of about 80,000 clones listed, approximately 90% are singletons. The CDR3 is made up of 16 amino acids. The germline CDR1 and CDR2 sequences are SGHAT and FQDESV (reference sequence). V lost 6 bases, J lost 3 bases, and 12 bases stayed unmatched. Findings and caveats of the study: Expanded clones tended on average to be more numerous among CD8+ T cells than CD4+. It was not determined which antigens were specifically recognized by the peripheral T cells that had undergone clonal expansion. The authors also found low normalized T-cell clonal expansion in some nonresponders.

The rearrangement links TRBV11-1 to TRBJ2-7, with 9 bases fitting TRBD1. The TCR comes from an adult with an advanced solid tumor such as melanoma, head and neck, liver or kidney cancer. The input for sequencing was CD4+ or CD8+ T cells sorted from blood, taken in a trial of the OX40 agonist ivuxolimab. CDR3 sequence (DNA): TGTGCCAGCAGACCCTCCCAATCGGGACAGGGCTACGAGCAGTACTTC. The encoded protein is CASRPSQSGQGYEQYF.